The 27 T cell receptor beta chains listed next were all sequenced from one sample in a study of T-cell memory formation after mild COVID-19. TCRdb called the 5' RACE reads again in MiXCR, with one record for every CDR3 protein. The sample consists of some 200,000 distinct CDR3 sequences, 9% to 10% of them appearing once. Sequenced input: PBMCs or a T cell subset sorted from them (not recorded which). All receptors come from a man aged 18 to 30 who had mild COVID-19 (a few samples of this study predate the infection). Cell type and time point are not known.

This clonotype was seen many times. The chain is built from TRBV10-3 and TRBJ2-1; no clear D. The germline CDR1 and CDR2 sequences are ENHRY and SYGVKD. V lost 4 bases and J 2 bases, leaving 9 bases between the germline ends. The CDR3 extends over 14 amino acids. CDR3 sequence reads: CAISGGAPYNEQFF. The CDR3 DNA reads TGTGCCATCAGTGGGGGTGCCCCCTACAATGAGCAGTTCTTC.

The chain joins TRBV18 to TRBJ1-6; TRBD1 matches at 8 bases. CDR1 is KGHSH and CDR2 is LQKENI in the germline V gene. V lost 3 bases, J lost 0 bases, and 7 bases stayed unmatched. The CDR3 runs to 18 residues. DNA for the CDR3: TGTGCCAGCTCACCTGACAGGGGTGGGAGCTCCTATAATTCACCCCTCCACTTT. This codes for CASSPDRGGSSYNSPLHF.

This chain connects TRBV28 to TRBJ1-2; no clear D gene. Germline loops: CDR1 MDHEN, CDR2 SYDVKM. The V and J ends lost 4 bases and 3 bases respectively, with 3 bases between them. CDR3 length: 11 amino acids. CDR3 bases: TGTGCCAGCAGTTCCGACTATGGCTACACCTTC. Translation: CASSSDYGYTF.

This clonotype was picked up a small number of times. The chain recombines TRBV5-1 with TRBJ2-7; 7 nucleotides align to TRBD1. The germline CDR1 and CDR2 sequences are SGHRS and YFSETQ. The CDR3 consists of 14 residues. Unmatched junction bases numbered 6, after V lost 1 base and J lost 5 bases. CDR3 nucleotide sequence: TGCGCCAGCAGCTTGTCCCGGGACAGACACGAGCAGTACTTC. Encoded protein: CASSLSRDRHEQYF.

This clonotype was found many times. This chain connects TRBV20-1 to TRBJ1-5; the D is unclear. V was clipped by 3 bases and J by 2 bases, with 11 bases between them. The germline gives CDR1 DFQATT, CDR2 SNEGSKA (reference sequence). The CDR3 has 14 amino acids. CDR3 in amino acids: CSARGSLGNQPQHF. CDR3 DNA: TGCAGTGCTAGGGGGAGTCTAGGCAATCAGCCCCAGCATTTT.

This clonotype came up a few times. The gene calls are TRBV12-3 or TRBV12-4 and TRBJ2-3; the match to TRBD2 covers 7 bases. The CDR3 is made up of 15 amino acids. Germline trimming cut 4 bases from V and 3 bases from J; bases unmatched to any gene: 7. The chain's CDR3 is CASSSGLVWTDTQYF. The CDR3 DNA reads TGTGCCAGCAGTTCCGGACTAGTCTGGACAGATACGCAGTATTTT.

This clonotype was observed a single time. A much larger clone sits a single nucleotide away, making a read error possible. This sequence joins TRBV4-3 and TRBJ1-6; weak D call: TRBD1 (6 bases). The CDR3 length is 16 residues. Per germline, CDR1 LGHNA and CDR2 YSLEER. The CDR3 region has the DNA TGCGCCAGAAGCCAAGAGAGCATGACAGGACCTTCACCCCTCCACTTT. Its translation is CARSQESMTGPSPLHF.

The CDR3 sequence: CASSLAAESGEQFF. In nucleotides, the CDR3 is TGTGCCAGCAGCTTAGCCGCGGAGTCCGGTGAGCAGTTCTTC. The J gene is TRBJ2-1, the V gene TRBV7-2; D unclear. Trimming shortened V by 0 bases and J by 9 bases, and 12 bases separated the two germline ends. CDR3 length: 14 amino acids. Germline CDR1 is SGHTA and CDR2 is FQGNSA.

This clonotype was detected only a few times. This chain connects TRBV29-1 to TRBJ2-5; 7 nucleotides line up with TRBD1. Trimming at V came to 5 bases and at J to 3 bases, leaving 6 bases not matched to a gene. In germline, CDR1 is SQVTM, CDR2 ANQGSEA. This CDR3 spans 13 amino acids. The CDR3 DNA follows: TGCAGCGTTAGGGGACAGTCCAAAGAGACCCAGTACTTC. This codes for CSVRGQSKETQYF.

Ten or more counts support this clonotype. The CDR3: CASSSPGQGYQETQYF. DNA for the CDR3: TGTGCCAGCAGTTCTCCGGGACAGGGGTATCAAGAGACCCAGTACTTC. V is TRBV28 and J is TRBJ2-5; 10 bases are a match to TRBD1. Germline V CDR1 and CDR2: MDHEN, SYDVKM. After removal of 4 bases from V and 2 bases from J, the junction contained 7 bases not matched to a gene. CDR3 length equals 16 residues.

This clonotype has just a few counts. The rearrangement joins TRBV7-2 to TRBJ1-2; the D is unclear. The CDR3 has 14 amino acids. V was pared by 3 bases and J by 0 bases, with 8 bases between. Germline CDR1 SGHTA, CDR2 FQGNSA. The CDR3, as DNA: TGTGCCAGCAGCTTTGGCAGTCCTAACTATGGCTACACCTTC. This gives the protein CASSFGSPNYGYTF.

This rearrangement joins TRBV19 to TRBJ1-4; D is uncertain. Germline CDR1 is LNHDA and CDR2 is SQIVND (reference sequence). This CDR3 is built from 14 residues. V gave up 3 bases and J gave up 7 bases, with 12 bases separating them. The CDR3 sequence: CASSIQGRSEKLFF. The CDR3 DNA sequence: TGTGCCAGTAGTATCCAAGGGAGGTCTGAAAAACTGTTTTTT.

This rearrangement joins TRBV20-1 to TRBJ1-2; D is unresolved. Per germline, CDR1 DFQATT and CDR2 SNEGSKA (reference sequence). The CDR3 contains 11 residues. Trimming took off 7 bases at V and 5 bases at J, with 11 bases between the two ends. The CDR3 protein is CSVPTEYGYTF. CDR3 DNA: TGCAGTGTCCCAACGGAGTATGGCTACACCTTC.

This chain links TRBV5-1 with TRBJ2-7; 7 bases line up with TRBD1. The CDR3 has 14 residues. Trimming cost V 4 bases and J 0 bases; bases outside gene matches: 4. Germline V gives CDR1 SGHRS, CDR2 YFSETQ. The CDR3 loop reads CASSLGDSSYEQYV. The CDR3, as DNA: TGCGCCAGCAGCCTTGGGGACAGCTCCTACGAGCAGTACGTC.

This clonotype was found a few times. The CDR3 protein is CASSFWQGEGGYTF. The CDR3 region has the DNA TGTGCCAGCAGTTTCTGGCAGGGGGAGGGTGGCTACACCTTC. The genes are TRBV12-3 or TRBV12-4 and TRBJ1-2; 7 bases align to TRBD1. Trimming cost V 3 bases and J 7 bases; bases outside gene matches: 8. This CDR3 comprises 14 residues.

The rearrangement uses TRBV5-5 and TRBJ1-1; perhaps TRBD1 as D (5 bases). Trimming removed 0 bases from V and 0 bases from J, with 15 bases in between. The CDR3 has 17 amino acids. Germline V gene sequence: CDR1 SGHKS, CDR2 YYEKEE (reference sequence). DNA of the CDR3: TGTGCCAGCAGCTTGGTGCAGGGAACGGCCATGAACACTGAAGCTTTCTTT. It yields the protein CASSLVQGTAMNTEAFF.

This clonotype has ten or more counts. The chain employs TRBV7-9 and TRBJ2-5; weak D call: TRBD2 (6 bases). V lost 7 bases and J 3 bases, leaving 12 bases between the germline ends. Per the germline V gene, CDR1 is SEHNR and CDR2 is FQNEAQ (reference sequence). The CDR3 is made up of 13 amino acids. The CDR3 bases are TGTGCCAGCACCCGCGGCGGGGAAGAGACCCAGTACTTC. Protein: CASTRGGEETQYF. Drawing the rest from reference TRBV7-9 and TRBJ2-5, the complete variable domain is DTGVSQNPRHKITKRGQNVTFRCDPISEHNRLYWYRQTLGQGPEFLTYFQNEAQLEKSRLLSDRFSAERPKGSFSTLEIQRTEQGDSAMYLCASTRGGEETQYFGPGTRLLVL.

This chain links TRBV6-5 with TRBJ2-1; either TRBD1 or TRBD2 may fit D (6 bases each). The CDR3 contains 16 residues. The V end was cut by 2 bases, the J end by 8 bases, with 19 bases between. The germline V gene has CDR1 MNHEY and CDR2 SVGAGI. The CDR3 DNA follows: TGTGCCAGCAGTTACCACCCCAGGGGCGGGAAATATGAGCAGTTCTTC. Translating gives CASSYHPRGGKYEQFF.

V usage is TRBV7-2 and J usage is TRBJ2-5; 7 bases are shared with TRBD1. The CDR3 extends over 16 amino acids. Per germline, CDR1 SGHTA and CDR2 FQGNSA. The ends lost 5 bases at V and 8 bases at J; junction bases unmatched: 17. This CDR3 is CASSLRQGQRRGTQYF. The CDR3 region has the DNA TGTGCCAGCAGCCTAAGACAGGGCCAGAGAAGAGGAACCCAGTACTTC.

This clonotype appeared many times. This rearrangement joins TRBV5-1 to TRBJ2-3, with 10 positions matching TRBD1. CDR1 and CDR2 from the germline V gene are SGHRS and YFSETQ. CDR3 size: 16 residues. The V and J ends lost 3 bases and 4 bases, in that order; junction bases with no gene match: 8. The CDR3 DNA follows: TGCGCCAGCAGCTGGAAGACAGGGGGCGCGGCAGATACGCAGTATTTT. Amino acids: CASSWKTGGAADTQYF.

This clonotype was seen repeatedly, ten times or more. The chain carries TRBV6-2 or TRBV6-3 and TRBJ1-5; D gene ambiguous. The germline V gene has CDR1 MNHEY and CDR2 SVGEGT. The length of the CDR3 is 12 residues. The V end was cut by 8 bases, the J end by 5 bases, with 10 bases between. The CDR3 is CASASSYQPQHF. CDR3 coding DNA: TGTGCCAGCGCTTCCTCCTATCAGCCCCAGCATTTT.

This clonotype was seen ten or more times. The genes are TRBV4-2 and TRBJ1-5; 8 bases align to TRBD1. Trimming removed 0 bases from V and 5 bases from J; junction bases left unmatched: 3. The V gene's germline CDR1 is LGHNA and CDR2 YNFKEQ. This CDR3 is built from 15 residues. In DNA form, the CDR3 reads TGTGCCAGCAGCCAAGATCAGGACAGGGATCAGCCCCAGCATTTT. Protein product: CASSQDQDRDQPQHF.

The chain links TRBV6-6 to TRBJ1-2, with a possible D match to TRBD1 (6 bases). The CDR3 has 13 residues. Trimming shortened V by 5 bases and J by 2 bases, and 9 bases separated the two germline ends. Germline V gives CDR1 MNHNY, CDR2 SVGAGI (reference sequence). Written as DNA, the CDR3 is TGTGCCAGCAGTGGGACATACAACTATGGCTACACCTTC. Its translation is CASSGTYNYGYTF.

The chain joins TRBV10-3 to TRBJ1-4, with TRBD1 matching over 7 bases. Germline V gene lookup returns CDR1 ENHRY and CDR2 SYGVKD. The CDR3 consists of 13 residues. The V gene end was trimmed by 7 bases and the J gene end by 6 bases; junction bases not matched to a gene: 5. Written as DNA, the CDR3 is TGTGCCATCAAGGGGGCTGGAGATGAAAAACTGTTTTTT. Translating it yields CAIKGAGDEKLFF.

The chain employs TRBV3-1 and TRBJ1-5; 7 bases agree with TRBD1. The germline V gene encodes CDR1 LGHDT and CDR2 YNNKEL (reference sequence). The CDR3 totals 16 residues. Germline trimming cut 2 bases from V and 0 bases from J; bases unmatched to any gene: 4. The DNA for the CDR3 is TGTGCCAGCAGCCAATGGACAGGACTTAGCAATCAGCCCCAGCATTTT. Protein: CASSQWTGLSNQPQHF.

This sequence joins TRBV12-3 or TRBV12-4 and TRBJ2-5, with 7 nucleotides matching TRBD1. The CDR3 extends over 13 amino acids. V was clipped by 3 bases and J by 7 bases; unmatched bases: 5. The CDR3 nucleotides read TGTGCCAGCAGTTTCGGCACAGGGGTGACCCAGTACTTC. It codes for CASSFGTGVTQYF.

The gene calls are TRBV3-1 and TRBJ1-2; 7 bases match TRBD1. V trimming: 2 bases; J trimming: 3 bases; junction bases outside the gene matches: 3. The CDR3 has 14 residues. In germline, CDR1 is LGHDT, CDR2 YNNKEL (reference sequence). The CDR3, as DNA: TGTGCCAGCAGCCAATCGGGACAGTACTATGGCTACACCTTC. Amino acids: CASSQSGQYYGYTF.